Below, 2 T cell receptor beta chains from the same sample are listed, as sequenced in a study of blood T cell repertoires in COVID-19. TCRdb keeps only in-frame clones here, not all; method: immunoSEQ multiplex PCR. The sample carries 110,000 or so clones, about 85% recorded once. Sample: peripheral blood. These receptors were obtained from a man in his fifties with acute or convalescent COVID-19.

The chain couples TRBV5-1 to TRBJ1-2, with 8 positions matching TRBD1. J was trimmed by 6 bases and V by 4 bases; bases with no gene match: 11. The CDR3 is made up of 15 amino acids. Per germline, CDR1 SGHRS and CDR2 YFSETQ. The CDR3 sequence: CASSTRDRPTDGYTF. CDR3 coding DNA: TGCGCCAGCAGCACGAGGGACAGGCCGACGGATGGCTACACCTTC.

This sequence joins TRBV6-2 or TRBV6-3 and TRBJ2-3; 10 bases fit TRBD2. The J segment lost 4 bases and the V segment lost 4 bases, leaving 8 bases of the junction unmatched. The CDR3 loop spans 16 amino acids. Germline CDR1 reads MNHEY; CDR2 reads SVGEGT. The CDR3 spells CASSFTSGVKADTQYF. Written as DNA, the CDR3 is TGTGCCAGCAGTTTTACTAGCGGGGTCAAGGCAGATACGCAGTATTTT.